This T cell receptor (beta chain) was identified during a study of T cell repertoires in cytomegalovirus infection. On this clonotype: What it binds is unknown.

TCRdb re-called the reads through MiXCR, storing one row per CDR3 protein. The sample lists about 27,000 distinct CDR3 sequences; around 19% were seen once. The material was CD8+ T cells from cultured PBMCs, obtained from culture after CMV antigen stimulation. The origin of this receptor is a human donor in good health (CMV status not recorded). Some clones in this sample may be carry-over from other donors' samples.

CDR3 region: CASSHLGPGEQYF. CDR3 nucleotide sequence: TGTGCCAGCAGCCACCTGGGCCCGGGCGAGCAGTACTTC. The rearrangement joins TRBV28 to TRBJ2-7, with D uncertain. V shed 6 bases and J shed 6 bases, with 15 bases lying between them. The CDR3 runs 13 residues. The V gene's germline CDR1 is MDHEN and CDR2 SYDVKM.